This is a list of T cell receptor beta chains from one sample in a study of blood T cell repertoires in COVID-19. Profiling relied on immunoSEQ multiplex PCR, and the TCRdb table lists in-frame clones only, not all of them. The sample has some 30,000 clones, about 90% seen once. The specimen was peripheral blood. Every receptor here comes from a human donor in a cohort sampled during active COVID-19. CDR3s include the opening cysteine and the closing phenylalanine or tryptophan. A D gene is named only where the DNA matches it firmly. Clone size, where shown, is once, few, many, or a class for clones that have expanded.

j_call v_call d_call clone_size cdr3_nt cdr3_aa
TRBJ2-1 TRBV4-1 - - TGCGCCAGCAGCCCAGGGCAAAGGGCTTACAATGAGCAGTTCTTC CASSPGQRAYNEQFF
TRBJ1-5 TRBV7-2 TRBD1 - TGTGCCAGCAGCCCCAGACAGGGGCATCAGCCCCAGCATTTT CASSPRQGHQPQHF
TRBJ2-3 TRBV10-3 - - TGTGCCATTCTAGCTACAAACACAGATACGCAGTATTTT CAILATNTDTQYF
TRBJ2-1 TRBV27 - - TGTGCCAGCAGTTTATCTCAAGGGGCGCAAAATGAGCAGTTCTTC CASSLSQGAQNEQFF
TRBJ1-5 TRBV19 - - TGTGCCAGCCAACGGTCCGGCGGGGCGCGAAATCAGCCCCAGCATTTT CASQRSGGARNQPQHF
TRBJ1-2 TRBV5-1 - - TGCGCCAGCAGCTTGGACGCAGACTATGGCTACACCTTC CASSLDADYGYTF
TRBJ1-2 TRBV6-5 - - TGTGCCAGCAGTAGCGTACGTTATGGCTACACCTTC CASSSVRYGYTF
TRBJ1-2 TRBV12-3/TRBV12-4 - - TGTGCCAGCAGTGCCGACAGCTTC CASSADSF
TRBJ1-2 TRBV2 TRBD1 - TGTGCCAGCAGTGGGACAGGGGCGAGGTCGGGCTACACCTTC CASSGTGARSGYTF
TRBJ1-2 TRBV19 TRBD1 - TGTGCCAGTAGTGTGTCAGGGGGCCAAGGCTACACCTTC CASSVSGGQGYTF
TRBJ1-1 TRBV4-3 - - TGCGCCAGCAGCCCTGGACAGACTATTATGAACACTGAAGCTTTCTTT CASSPGQTIMNTEAFF
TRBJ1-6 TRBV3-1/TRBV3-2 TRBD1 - TGTGCCAGCAGCCAAGATCCCTTACGAAGGGGATTCAGGGGGCGTTCCTATAATTCACCCCTCCACTTT CASSQDPLRRGFRGRSYNSPLHF
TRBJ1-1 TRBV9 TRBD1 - TGTGCCAGCAGCAAAGACAGGGGGCTGAGCACTGAAGCTTTCTTT CASSKDRGLSTEAFF
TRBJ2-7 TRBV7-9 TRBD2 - TGTGCCAGCAGCGAAACTAGCGTCTCCTACGAGCAGTACTTC CASSETSVSYEQYF
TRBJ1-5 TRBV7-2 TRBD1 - TGTGCCAGCAGATCGACAGGGGGCCAAGGTCAGCCCCAGCATTTT CASRSTGGQGQPQHF
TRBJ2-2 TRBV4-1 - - TGCGCCAGCAGCCAAGGGGCCTCAGGGGACACCGGGGAGCTGTTTTTT CASSQGASGDTGELFF
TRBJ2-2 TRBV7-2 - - TGTGCCAGCAGCCCTATTCACACCGGGGAGCTGTTTTTT CASSPIHTGELFF
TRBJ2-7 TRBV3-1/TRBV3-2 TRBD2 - TGTGCCAGCAGCCCGGTAGGTCGGGGGGCCTACGAGCAGTACTTC CASSPVGRGAYEQYF
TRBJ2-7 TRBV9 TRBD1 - TGTGCCAGCAGCGTAGATCCGGGACAGGACTACGAGCAGTACTTC CASSVDPGQDYEQYF
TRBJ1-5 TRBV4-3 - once TGCGCCAGCAGCCAAGACAGTTATAGCAATCAGCCCCAGCATTTT CASSQDSYSNQPQHF
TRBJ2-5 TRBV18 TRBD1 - TGTGCCAGCTCACTGGGACAGCAAGAGACCCAGTACTTC CASSLGQQETQYF
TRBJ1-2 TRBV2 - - TGTGCCAGCAGTGAACGGGATTTTTTATATGGCTACACCTTC CASSERDFLYGYTF
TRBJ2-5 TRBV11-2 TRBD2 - TGTGCCAGCAGCTTAGGGCCAGCGGGGGGCCAAGAGACCCAGTACTTC CASSLGPAGGQETQYF
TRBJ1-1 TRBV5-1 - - TGCGCCAGCAGCTTGTTAGGGGGCACTGAAGCTTTCTTT CASSLLGGTEAFF
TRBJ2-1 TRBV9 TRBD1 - TGTGCCAGCAGCGGCAGACAGGGGCTCTACAATGAGCAGTTCTTC CASSGRQGLYNEQFF
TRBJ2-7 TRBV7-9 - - TGTGCCAGCAGCTTAACGACAGACTTACGTTCCTACGAGCAGTACTTC CASSLTTDLRSYEQYF
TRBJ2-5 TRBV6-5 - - TGTGCCAGCAGCCCAGGGTTCCAAGAGACCCAGTACTTC CASSPGFQETQYF
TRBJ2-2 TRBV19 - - TGTGCCAGTAAACCCCATGTCGGGCAGGGGTCGAACACCGGGGAGCTGTTTTTT CASKPHVGQGSNTGELFF
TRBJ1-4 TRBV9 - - TGTGCCAGCAGCGTAGGACAGATGAATGAAAAACTGTTTTTT CASSVGQMNEKLFF
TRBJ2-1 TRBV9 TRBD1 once TGTGCCAGCAGCCCTCTGACAGGGTTCGGTGAGCAGTTCTTC CASSPLTGFGEQFF
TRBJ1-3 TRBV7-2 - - TGTGCCAGCAGCCTGAAAACTTTGCGAGCGGGTGGAAACACCATATATTTT CASSLKTLRAGGNTIYF
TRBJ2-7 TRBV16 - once TGTGCCAGCAGCCAATCCCGGGACGAGCAGTACTTC CASSQSRDEQYF